One and the same sample provided the 23 T cell receptor beta chains below, sequenced in a study of regulatory T cells in long-lasting Graves disease. Sequencing libraries for TCR beta were prepared with iRepertoire HTBI primers and Arm-PCR of CDR3 regions. Each CDR3 protein gets one entry after TCRdb re-called the multiplex PCR reads with MiXCR. The sample includes under 250,000 distinct CDR3 sequences, roughly 19% seen only once; the top ten take about an eighth. Time point here: newly diagnosed GD, antithyroid drugs for less than 3 months. TCR sequences were obtained from RNA taken from PBMCs. This sample was also put to use in a study of T cells in Graves' hyperthyroidism and ophthalmopathy.

Sequences were derived from peripheral blood mononuclear cells (PBMCs), sampled at new diagnosis, from a patient treated with antithyroid drugs. The receptors were gathered from a woman in her twenties or thirties with Graves disease.

V usage is TRBV6-1 and J usage is TRBJ1-4; 9 nucleotides agree with TRBD1. Per germline, CDR1 MNHNS and CDR2 SASEGT. The CDR3 runs 15 residues. J gave up 6 bases and V 6 bases, and 8 bases lay outside the gene matches. The CDR3 loop is CASRPRTGDDEKLFF. In DNA form, the CDR3 reads TGTGCCAGCAGACCCAGGACAGGGGATGATGAAAAACTGTTTTTT.

This clonotype has a count of ten or more. J is TRBJ1-5 and V is TRBV28; D is unresolved. V was clipped by 4 bases and J by 2 bases, with 15 bases between them. The CDR3 length is 16 residues. Germline-derived CDR1 and CDR2 are MDHEN and SYDVKM. The CDR3 DNA is TGTGCCAGCAGTTCTCCTACGGACGGACGCAATCAGCCCCAGCATTTT. Encoded protein: CASSSPTDGRNQPQHF.

This clonotype showed up many times. This chain links TRBV6-1 with TRBJ1-2, with D perhaps TRBD1 (6 bases). The CDR3 covers 16 residues. Germline loops: CDR1 MNHNS, CDR2 SASEGT. Trimming took off 5 bases at V and 3 bases at J, with 19 bases between the two ends. CDR3 sequence: CASSQQGGFSDYGYTF. In DNA form, the CDR3 reads TGTGCCAGCAGTCAACAGGGAGGATTTAGTGACTATGGCTACACCTTC.

This clonotype was picked up many times. The V gene is TRBV28, the J gene TRBJ2-7, with a weak D call TRBD1 (7 bases). Germline CDR1 reads MDHEN; CDR2 reads SYDVKM. The CDR3 is made up of 14 amino acids. V was clipped by 4 bases and J by 3 bases, with 13 bases between them. In DNA form, the CDR3 reads TGTGCCAGCAGTTCCGCGGGACAGCTCTACGAGCAGTACTTC. It specifies CASSSAGQLYEQYF.

This chain uses TRBV7-2 with TRBJ2-7; TRBD1 matches 9 bases. CDR1 is SGHTA and CDR2 is FQGNSA in the germline V gene. V shed 3 bases and J 5 bases; nucleotides not matched to a gene: 5. The CDR3 is 14 amino acids. The DNA of the CDR3 is TGTGCCAGCAGCTTTTTCGGACAGGGGAACGAGCAGTACTTC. Translating gives CASSFFGQGNEQYF.

This clonotype was seen a few times. This sequence joins TRBV13 and TRBJ2-4; perhaps TRBD1 as D (6 bases). Germline values: CDR1 PRHDT, CDR2 FYEKMQ (reference sequence). V was pared by 5 bases and J by 8 bases, with 13 bases between. The CDR3 is 13 residues long. The CDR3 bases are TGTGCCAGCAGCCCGTCCAGGGGAGACATTCAGTACTTC. It is translated as CASSPSRGDIQYF.

This clonotype was found many times. The chain uses TRBV3-1 and TRBJ1-1; D ambiguous. The length of the CDR3 is 16 residues. CDR1 is LGHDT and CDR2 is YNNKEL in the germline V gene (reference sequence). Trimming took 0 bases from V and 5 from J, leaving 16 bases between them. Here the CDR3 reads CASSQDGRASGTEAFF. The CDR3 coding sequence is TGTGCCAGCAGCCAAGATGGGAGGGCCTCGGGGACTGAAGCTTTCTTT.

In regard to this clonotype: A much bigger clone sits one base away, suggesting this may be a read error. This sequence joins TRBV20-1 and TRBJ1-4, with D possibly matching TRBD1 (6 bases). The CDR3 runs to 14 residues. Trimming cost V 5 bases and J 7 bases, with 17 bases left between them. The germline V gene has CDR1 DFQATT and CDR2 SNEGSKA (reference sequence). The CDR3 sequence is CSAFNREEREKLFF. For the CDR3, the DNA is TGCAGTGCTTTTAACAGGGAGGAACGTGAAAAACTGTTTTTT.

Of note for this clonotype: Because it lacks the conserved phenylalanine or tryptophan at the end, this CDR3 is likely a read error. The rearrangement uses TRBV7-9 and TRBJ2-7; 7 positions agree with TRBD1. The CDR3 is made up of 13 amino acids. Per the germline V gene, CDR1 is SEHNR and CDR2 is FQNEAQ (reference sequence). V lost 6 bases, J lost 3 bases, and 5 bases stayed unmatched. The CDR3, as DNA: TGTGCCAGCAGTCCCGGGACAGACTACGAGCAGTACTCC. Its translation: CASSPGTDYEQYS.

The rearrangement links TRBV2 to TRBJ1-1; the match to TRBD1 covers 7 bases. The J segment lost 7 bases and the V segment lost 6 bases, leaving 8 bases of the junction unmatched. The germline CDR1 and CDR2 sequences are SNHLY and FYNNEI. This CDR3 is built from 13 residues. The CDR3 nucleotides read TGTGCCAGCAGACTGATACGACAGGGTGAAGCTTTCTTT. Its translation is CASRLIRQGEAFF.

On this clonotype: This probably arose from a read error, given a far larger clone one base away. The rearrangement links TRBV11-3 to TRBJ2-3; D unclear. The length of the CDR3 is 16 residues. Trimming stripped 0 bases from V and 4 bases from J, with 14 bases between. The V gene's germline CDR1 is SGHNT and CDR2 YENEEA. The CDR3 DNA is TGTGCCAGCAGCTTAGATTCTAGACCTTTCGCAGATACGCAGTATTTT. This translates into CASSLDSRPFADTQYF.

At least ten counts were recorded for this clonotype. The chain links TRBV7-9 to TRBJ1-2, with 9 nucleotides matching TRBD1. The CDR3 is 15 residues long. V shed 5 bases and J 0 bases; nucleotides not matched to a gene: 4. Germline loops: CDR1 SEHNR, CDR2 FQNEAQ (reference sequence). This CDR3 reads CASSAGTGTNYGYTF. CDR3 coding DNA: TGTGCCAGCAGCGCGGGGACAGGGACTAACTATGGCTACACCTTC.

This clonotype has at least ten counts. This chain joins TRBV6-1 and TRBJ2-4, with D possibly being TRBD1 (6 bases). The CDR3 contains 15 residues. Germline V CDR1 and CDR2: MNHNS, SASEGT. V lost 4 bases and J 6 bases, leaving 16 bases between the germline ends. CDR3 sequence (DNA): TGTGCCAGCAGTGGCCGTTGGGACACCCGAAACATTCAGTACTTC. It specifies CASSGRWDTRNIQYF.

This clonotype was observed many times. The rearrangement joins TRBV6-1 to TRBJ1-2; 12 bases fit TRBD1. Germline-derived CDR1 and CDR2 are MNHNS and SASEGT. The CDR3 covers 15 residues. The junction had 9 bases not matched to a gene; V was cut back by 6 bases and J by 7 bases. The CDR3 loop reads CASSLGGQGASGYTF. CDR3 nucleotide sequence: TGTGCCAGCAGCCTCGGGGGACAGGGGGCAAGTGGCTACACCTTC.

The table lists this clonotype with many counts. The chain is built from TRBV7-9 and TRBJ2-7; TRBD2 matches 7 bases. The CDR3 contains 14 residues. V trimming: 5 bases; J trimming: 3 bases; junction bases outside the gene matches: 7. Germline V CDR1 and CDR2: SEHNR, FQNEAQ (reference sequence). The CDR3 here is CASSRASGGYEQYF. The CDR3 coding sequence is TGTGCCAGCAGCAGGGCTAGCGGAGGCTACGAGCAGTACTTC.

The sample holds many counts of this clonotype. V usage is TRBV28 and J usage is TRBJ1-5; the match to TRBD1 covers 7 bases. The CDR3 spans 15 residues. V lost 5 bases to trimming and J lost 3 bases; unmatched junction nucleotides: 7. Germline V CDR1 and CDR2: MDHEN, SYDVKM. The CDR3 sequence is CASSLSGTVNQPQHF. CDR3 nucleotides: TGTGCCAGCAGTCTTTCGGGGACAGTCAATCAGCCCCAGCATTTT.

In this sample, this clonotype turned up many times. V and J are TRBV19 and TRBJ2-5, with D perhaps TRBD1 (6 bases). V dropped 7 bases and J dropped 1 base, with 13 bases sitting between them. Germline lookup yields CDR1 LNHDA and CDR2 SQIVND (reference sequence). This CDR3 comprises 14 residues. In DNA, the CDR3 is TGTGCCAGTACCCCCAACAGGGCCCAAGAGACCCAGTACTTC. This sequence encodes CASTPNRAQETQYF.

Comments on this clonotype: A much larger clone differs from this one at a single base, so this may be a read error. The chain uses TRBV30 and TRBJ2-1, with 7 bases that match TRBD1. The V gene's germline CDR1 is GTSNPN and CDR2 SVGIG (reference sequence). Germline trimming cut 2 bases from V and 0 bases from J; bases unmatched to any gene: 7. The CDR3 covers 16 residues. CDR3 DNA sequence: TGTGCCTGGAGTCCCTTCGCAGGGGGCTCCTACAATGAGCAGTTCTTC. Its protein product is CAWSPFAGGSYNEQFF.

The table lists this clonotype with many counts. The chain uses TRBV3-1 and TRBJ1-4, with a possible D match to TRBD1 (5 bases). CDR3 size: 16 residues. Germline values: CDR1 LGHDT, CDR2 YNNKEL (reference sequence). With 0 bases removed from V and 0 bases from J, the gap between germline ends came to 8 bases. CDR3 in amino acids: CASSQDPTATNEKLFF. In nucleotides, the CDR3 is TGTGCCAGCAGCCAAGATCCGACAGCAACTAATGAAAAACTGTTTTTT.

This clonotype was counted many times. This sequence joins TRBV29-1 and TRBJ2-5, with 12 nucleotides matching TRBD2. The CDR3 runs to 13 residues. After removal of 5 bases from V and 5 bases from J, the junction contained 3 bases not matched to a gene. Germline V gene data show CDR1 as SQVTM and CDR2 as ANQGSEA. CDR3 loop: CSVLLAGGETQYF. In DNA, the CDR3 is TGCAGCGTTTTACTAGCGGGGGGTGAGACCCAGTACTTC.

This clonotype was counted ten times or more. The J gene is TRBJ2-5, the V gene TRBV28; 10 positions agree with TRBD1. Germline CDR1 MDHEN, CDR2 SYDVKM. Trimming took 6 bases from V and 7 from J; bases not matched to a gene: 5. The CDR3 contains 13 residues. CDR3 nucleotides: TGTGCCAGCAGGCGACAGGGGGCAGGGACCCAGTACTTC. Translated, it gives CASRRQGAGTQYF.

The genes are TRBV29-1 and TRBJ1-1, with D perhaps matching TRBD1 (6 bases). Trimming removed 0 bases from V and 9 bases from J, with 8 bases in between. The CDR3 runs 11 residues. Germline V gene lookup returns CDR1 SQVTM and CDR2 ANQGSEA. CDR3 nucleotides: TGCAGCGTTGAAGAGCAGGGGAAAGCTTTCTTT. The encoded protein is CSVEEQGKAFF.

Ten or more counts support this clonotype. This CDR3 reads CASSARQGADGYTF. The CDR3, as DNA: TGTGCCAGCAGCGCGCGACAGGGGGCGGACGGCTACACCTTC. V gene TRBV7-8 combines with J gene TRBJ1-2; 10 bases fit TRBD1. The trim removed 5 bases at V and 8 bases at J, leaving 8 bases unmatched. Germline CDR1 is SGHVS and CDR2 is FQNEAQ. The CDR3 is made up of 14 amino acids. Combining the CDR3 with reference TRBV7-8 and TRBJ1-2 gives the whole variable domain GAGVSQSPRYKVAKRGQDVALRCDPISGHVSLFWYQQALGQGPEFLTYFQNEAQLDKSGLPSDRFFAERPEGSVSTLKIQRTQQEDSAVYLCASSARQGADGYTFGSGTRLTVV.